These 18 T cell receptor beta chains came from one sample sequenced in a study of blood T cell repertoires in COVID-19. Clones were read by immunoSEQ multiplex PCR, and TCRdb kept only the in-frame ones, dropping some. This table holds 110,000 or so clones, 85% to 90% found once. Sample: peripheral blood. These receptors were obtained from a woman aged 45-59 years with acute or convalescent COVID-19.

The rearrangement uses TRBV5-4 and TRBJ1-4; TRBD1 aligns across 8 bases. Germline lookup yields CDR1 SGHNT and CDR2 YYREEE (reference sequence). Losses at the gene ends were 4 bases for V and 7 bases for J; bases not matched to a gene: 9. The length of the CDR3 is 15 residues. For the CDR3, the DNA is TGTGCCAGCAGCCCTGGACAGGGCTCGGGTGAAAAACTGTTTTTT. Translating gives CASSPGQGSGEKLFF. Filled out from reference TRBV5-4 and TRBJ1-4, the complete variable domain reads ETGVTQSPTHLIKTRGQQVTLRCSSQSGHNTVSWYQQALGQGPQFIFQYYREEENGRGNFPPRFSGLQFPNYSSELNVNALELDDSALYLCASSPGQGSGEKLFFGSGTQLSVL.

The V gene is TRBV18, the J gene TRBJ1-3; the D is unclear. V lost 2 bases and J 0 bases, leaving 20 bases between the germline ends. Germline CDR1 reads KGHSH; CDR2 reads LQKENI. The CDR3 extends over 19 amino acids. The CDR3 DNA reads as TGTGCCAGCTCACCAGAACTGGCGACTGTGAAATACTCTGGAAACACCATATATTTT. As protein: CASSPELATVKYSGNTIYF.

This clone was detected a few times. The chain has TRBV30 and TRBJ1-3; D unclear. This CDR3 has 12 amino acids. Trimming took 4 bases from V and 4 from J, leaving 8 bases between them. CDR1 is GTSNPN, CDR2 SVGIG, per germline (reference sequence). CDR3 coding DNA: TGTGCCTGGAACCTCCAGGGAAACACCATATATTTT. Its translation: CAWNLQGNTIYF.

J is TRBJ2-1 and V is TRBV27; 10 bases fit TRBD1. CDR3 length: 16 residues. The germline V gene encodes CDR1 MNHEY and CDR2 SMNVEV (reference sequence). V lost 4 bases, J lost 8 bases, and 11 bases stayed unmatched. The CDR3 region has the DNA TGTGCCAGCAGTTACCTCGGGACAGGGGATAGCGATGAGCAGTTCTTC. It translates to CASSYLGTGDSDEQFF.

This clone was seen a few times. The chain is built from TRBV27 and TRBJ1-2; possibly TRBD1 for D (6 bases). The V end lost 5 bases, the J end lost 4 bases, and 11 bases lay between the germline ends. Germline assignment: CDR1 MNHEY and CDR2 SMNVEV (reference sequence). The CDR3 covers 13 residues. CDR3 sequence (DNA): TGTGCCAGCAGTCCGACAGGAATCTATGGCTACACCTTC. Translation gives CASSPTGIYGYTF.

V usage is TRBV14 and J usage is TRBJ2-7, with 7 bases that match TRBD1. The CDR3 is made up of 14 amino acids. The V gene end was trimmed by 1 base and the J gene end by 4 bases; junction bases not matched to a gene: 4. The germline V gene has CDR1 SGHDN and CDR2 FVKESK. The DNA for the CDR3 is TGTGCCAGCAGCCAAGTAGGGACAGCATACGAGCAGTACTTC. Protein product: CASSQVGTAYEQYF.

This clone was seen a single time. The chain combines TRBV2 with TRBJ1-2; D is possibly TRBD1 (5 bases). The CDR3 length is 13 residues. V lost 5 bases and J 4 bases, leaving 11 bases between the germline ends. The germline CDR1 and CDR2 sequences are SNHLY and FYNNEI. The chain's CDR3 is CASSSGLPYGYTF. For the CDR3, the DNA is TGTGCCAGCAGTTCGGGACTGCCCTATGGCTACACCTTC.

CDR3 sequence (DNA): TGTGCCAGCAGCGTAGAGGGGAACTATGGCTACACCTTC. As protein: CASSVEGNYGYTF. The V gene is TRBV9, the J gene TRBJ1-2, with D possibly matching TRBD1 (5 bases). V lost 0 bases and J lost 2, with 5 bases in between. CDR1 and CDR2 (germline): SGDLS, YYNGEE. The CDR3 runs 13 residues. The variable domain in full, completed from reference TRBV9 and TRBJ1-2, reads DSGVTQTPKHLITATGQRVTLRCSPRSGDLSVYWYQQSLDQGLQFLIQYYNGEERAKGNILERFSAQQFPDLHSELNLSSLELGDSALYFCASSVEGNYGYTFGSGTRLTVV.

This chain connects TRBV5-1 to TRBJ1-2; 7 nucleotides agree with TRBD1. The CDR3 loop spans 14 amino acids. The germline gives CDR1 SGHRS, CDR2 YFSETQ. The V gene end was trimmed by 2 bases and the J gene end by 5 bases; junction bases not matched to a gene: 6. The chain's CDR3 is CASSFGTDTYGYTF. The CDR3 DNA sequence: TGCGCCAGCAGCTTCGGGACAGATACTTATGGCTACACCTTC.

The chain has TRBV29-1 and TRBJ1-1; tentatively, D is TRBD1 (5 bases). The CDR3 covers 13 residues. Trimming left V 7 bases short and J 0 bases short, with 12 bases between. The germline gives CDR1 SQVTM, CDR2 ANQGSEA. The CDR3 DNA follows: TGCAGCGCTACGGGGGTCATGAACACTGAAGCTTTCTTT. Protein: CSATGVMNTEAFF.

This chain's CDR3 is CASSDGRDTPEDTEAFF. The CDR3 DNA is TGTGCCAGCAGTGACGGAAGGGACACTCCCGAGGACACTGAAGCTTTCTTT. The rearrangement links TRBV6-4 to TRBJ1-1; the D gene is possibly TRBD1 (6 bases). The V end lost 2 bases, the J end lost 3 bases, and 19 bases lay between the germline ends. The CDR3 runs to 17 residues. CDR1 and CDR2 from the germline V gene are MRHNA and SNTAGT.

The chain joins TRBV19 to TRBJ1-4; D may be TRBD1 (5 bases). The germline V gene encodes CDR1 LNHDA and CDR2 SQIVND (reference sequence). This CDR3 has 12 amino acids. V was clipped by 8 bases and J by 10 bases, with 14 bases between them. DNA for the CDR3: TGTGCCAGTTCAAGGGGATGGGGAAAACTGTTTTTT. Amino acids: CASSRGWGKLFF.

The V and J genes are TRBV5-8 and TRBJ1-6; 7 nucleotides agree with TRBD1. This CDR3 has 14 residues. Per the germline V gene, CDR1 is SGHTS and CDR2 is YDEGEE. The V and J ends lost 4 bases and 6 bases, in that order; junction bases with no gene match: 4. CDR3 coding DNA: TGTGCCAGCAGCCTGGGACAGCGTAATTCACCCCTCCACTTT. Its translation is CASSLGQRNSPLHF.

V and J are TRBV2 and TRBJ2-3; 11 bases line up with TRBD2. Germline-derived CDR1 and CDR2 are SNHLY and FYNNEI. Trimming at V came to 6 bases and at J to 2 bases, leaving 4 bases not matched to a gene. This CDR3 is 15 amino acids long. The CDR3 spells CASSLSGRDTDTQYF. The CDR3 DNA reads as TGTGCCAGCAGCCTTAGCGGGAGGGACACAGATACGCAGTATTTT.

The chain couples TRBV19 to TRBJ1-6, with no clear D. V gave up 7 bases and J gave up 5 bases, with 9 bases separating them. The CDR3 extends over 13 amino acids. CDR1 is LNHDA and CDR2 is SQIVND in the germline V gene (reference sequence). This CDR3 is CASTPRNNSPLHF. CDR3 sequence (DNA): TGTGCCAGTACTCCCAGAAATAATTCACCCCTCCACTTT.

This sequence joins TRBV3-1 (or the pseudogene TRBV3-2) and TRBJ2-1, with D possibly TRBD1 on 5 matching bases. CDR1 is LGHDT, CDR2 YNNKEL, per germline (reference sequence). Trimming cost V 4 bases and J 8 bases, with 12 bases left between them. CDR3 length equals 13 residues. The CDR3, as DNA: TGTGCCAGCAGCCCATCAACGACAGATGAGCAGTTCTTC. As protein: CASSPSTTDEQFF.

This chain uses TRBV3-1 (or the pseudogene TRBV3-2) with TRBJ1-1; D ambiguous. The CDR3 runs 14 residues. In germline, CDR1 is LGHDT, CDR2 YNNKEL (reference sequence). The germline V and J ends were trimmed by 2 bases and 1 base, with 8 bases remaining between them. CDR3 bases: TGTGCCAGCAGCCAAAACACAAGGAACACTGAAGCTTTCTTT. It translates to CASSQNTRNTEAFF.

The V and J genes are TRBV20-1 and TRBJ2-2; D not certain. V was cut by 3 bases and J by 5 bases, with 7 bases left in between. Germline V lookup: CDR1 DFQATT, CDR2 SNEGSKA (reference sequence). The CDR3 length is 12 residues. The CDR3 DNA is TGCAGTGCTAGTTCTCGGACCGGGGAGCTGTTTTTT. Its protein is CSASSRTGELFF.